A single sample is the source of the 2 T cell receptor beta chains below, sequenced in a study of blood T cell repertoires in COVID-19. Clones were sequenced by immunoSEQ multiplex PCR, and TCRdb holds only the in-frame ones, with some missing. The profile covers hundreds of thousands of clones, with more than 80% appearing a single time and roughly 0.95% taken by the ten largest. What was sequenced was PBMCs or T cells enriched from blood (not recorded which). The receptors come from a man between 45 and 60 years old who had been exposed to COVID-19.

This clone was found once. The chain joins TRBV9 to TRBJ2-5; possible D gene TRBD2, 6 bases. V dropped 4 bases and J dropped 5 bases, with 15 bases sitting between them. CDR3 length equals 14 residues. Germline CDR1 is SGDLS and CDR2 is YYNGEE. The CDR3 region is CASSPRDWGETQYF. The CDR3 DNA reads as TGTGCCAGCAGCCCTCGGGACTGGGGGGAGACCCAGTACTTC.

The V call is TRBV5-4, the J call TRBJ1-1; 10 bases match TRBD1. The germline gives CDR1 SGHNT, CDR2 YYREEE (reference sequence). The junction had 9 bases not matched to a gene; V was cut back by 5 bases and J by 5 bases. There are 15 residues in the CDR3. CDR3 amino acids: CASSFRQGAETEAFF. The CDR3 nucleotides read TGTGCCAGCAGTTTTAGACAGGGGGCGGAAACTGAAGCTTTCTTT.